This T cell receptor beta chain derives from a study of blood T cells in healthy people across ages. The CDR3 is 16 residues long. Trimming removed 6 bases from V and 2 bases from J, with 22 bases in between. Germline V lookup: CDR1 DFQATT, CDR2 SNEGSKA (reference sequence). Primed by a sample-barcoded 5' primer and a J-beta primer mix, a second PCR proceeded for about 6 to 12 cycles. One entry per CDR3 protein, called by TCRdb with MiXCR from the 5' RACE reads. The table includes 800,000 or so distinct CDR3 sequences, less than 80% detected once. This sequence joins TRBV20-1 and TRBJ2-5; D is undetermined. This clonotype was obtained from a man aged 30 to 39 in good health. Sample: blood. CDR3 amino acids: CSASLGKGHWQETQYF. The CDR3 coding sequence is TGCAGTGCCTCGTTGGGAAAAGGGCATTGGCAAGAGACCCAGTACTTC.